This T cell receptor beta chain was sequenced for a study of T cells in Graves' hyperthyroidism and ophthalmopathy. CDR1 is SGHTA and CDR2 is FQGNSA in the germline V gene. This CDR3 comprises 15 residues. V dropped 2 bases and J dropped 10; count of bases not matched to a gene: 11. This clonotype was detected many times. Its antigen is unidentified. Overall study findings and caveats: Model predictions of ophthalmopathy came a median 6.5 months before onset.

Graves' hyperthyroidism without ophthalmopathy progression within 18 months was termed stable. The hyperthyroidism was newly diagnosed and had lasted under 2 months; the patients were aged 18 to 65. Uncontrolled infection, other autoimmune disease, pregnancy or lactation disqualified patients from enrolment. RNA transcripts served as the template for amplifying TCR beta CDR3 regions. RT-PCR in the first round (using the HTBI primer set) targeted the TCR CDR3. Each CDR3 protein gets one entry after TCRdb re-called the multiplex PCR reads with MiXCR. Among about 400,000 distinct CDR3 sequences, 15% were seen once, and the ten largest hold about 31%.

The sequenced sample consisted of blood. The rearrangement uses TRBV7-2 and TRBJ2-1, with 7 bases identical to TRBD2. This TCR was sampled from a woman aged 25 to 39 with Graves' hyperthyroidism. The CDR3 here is CASSLKGGGSTEQFF. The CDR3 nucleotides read TGTGCCAGCAGCTTAAAAGGTGGCGGGAGTACGGAGCAGTTCTTC.